Listed below are T cell receptor beta chains from one sample, sequenced in a study of blood T cells in healthy people across ages. TCRdb ran MiXCR on the 5' RACE reads and lists one entry per CDR3 protein. The sample contains some 690,000 distinct CDR3 sequences, over 20% of which appear only once. The specimen sequenced was blood. The receptors derive from a man between 65 and 80 years old in good health. The CDR3 runs from the conserved cysteine through the conserved F or W. The order of the fields is D gene, V gene, J gene, CDR3 protein. D genes are given only for firm matches.

NA	TRBV27	TRBJ2-7	CASSRPGQGVYEQYF
NA	TRBV18	TRBJ1-5	CASSPQWPAVNQPQHF
TRBD2	TRBV5-1	TRBJ2-5	CASSLVPSGSEETQYF
NA	TRBV12-3/TRBV12-4	TRBJ1-2	CASSLAHNYGYTF
NA	TRBV12-3/TRBV12-4	TRBJ2-7	CASSLIRTDEQYF
NA	TRBV29-1	TRBJ1-2	CSVRTDSYGYTF
NA	TRBV12-3/TRBV12-4	TRBJ2-5	CASSPSYETQYF
NA	TRBV29-1	TRBJ1-2	CAAGQTYGYTF
TRBD1	TRBV27	TRBJ2-2	CASSLGQMNAGELFF
NA	TRBV24-1	TRBJ2-3	CATSDPLGTSTDTQYF
NA	TRBV20-1	TRBJ2-7	CSARPPTGDEQYF
TRBD1	TRBV18	TRBJ1-1	CASSLTGVDTEAFF
TRBD2	TRBV25-1	TRBJ2-4	CASSDPGGKSGNIQYF
NA	TRBV12-3/TRBV12-4	TRBJ1-2	CASSLYPLYGYTF
NA	TRBV7-9	TRBJ2-3	CASSPGTTDTQYF
NA	TRBV20-1	TRBJ1-3	CSVSGDVENTIYF
NA	TRBV11-2	TRBJ2-1	CASSFSRDWRYNEQFF
NA	TRBV20-1	TRBJ2-1	CSAMFGGDNEQFF
TRBD2	TRBV18	NA	CASSPRTSGGDEQFF
NA	TRBV12-3/TRBV12-4	TRBJ1-6	CASSLGTSNSPLHF
NA	TRBV18	TRBJ2-1	CASSSGQDRVNEQFF
NA	TRBV4-3	NA	CASSQDARGTSEEQFF
NA	TRBV9	NA	CASSPRLATTFYEQYF
NA	TRBV12-3/TRBV12-4	TRBJ1-6	CASSPRRESNSSLHF
NA	TRBV20-1	TRBJ1-4	CSASGETNEKLFF
NA	TRBV7-8	TRBJ2-1	CASSLARGSPNNEQFF
NA	TRBV5-1	TRBJ1-5	CASSVWTGRNQPQHF
NA	TRBV6-2/TRBV6-3	TRBJ2-1	CASSYWAVQFF
NA	TRBV10-3	TRBJ2-7	CAISEVISYEQYF
NA	TRBV29-1	TRBJ1-3	CSVHSGNTIYF
NA	TRBV4-1	NA	CASSQSLGRSWETQYF
NA	TRBV5-6	TRBJ2-5	CASSLFPRQETQYF
NA	TRBV6-1	TRBJ1-4	CATRGRDGQVFSNEKLFF
NA	TRBV10-3	TRBJ1-2	CAISESPRGRGNYGYTF
NA	TRBV12-3/TRBV12-4	TRBJ1-4	CASSPQVLNEKLFF
TRBD1	TRBV24-1	TRBJ1-5	CATSDRGTGVGQPQHF
NA	TRBV28	TRBJ1-2	CARSSHRAGSNYGYTF
TRBD1	TRBV29-1	TRBJ2-5	CSVNGQGEWETQYF
TRBD1	TRBV20-1	TRBJ1-4	CSARGTDRGEWEKLFF
NA	TRBV20-1	TRBJ2-1	CSARERDYEQFF
NA	TRBV5-5	TRBJ2-1	CASSSRGVNNEQFF
NA	TRBV7-9	TRBJ1-2	CASSLAQSGAGYTF
NA	TRBV6-5	TRBJ1-6	CASSFHASPNSPLHF
NA	TRBV3-1	TRBJ1-2	CASSRGRGYTF
TRBD2	TRBV4-1	TRBJ2-1	CASSQGSEGGGGYEQFF
NA	TRBV29-1	TRBJ2-5	CSVEYWGNQETQYF
NA	TRBV10-1	TRBJ2-3	CASSVLTLGADTQYF
NA	TRBV7-7	TRBJ2-2	CASSKTLSLRNTGELFF
TRBD2	TRBV29-1	TRBJ2-1	CSVTSGVNEQSF
TRBD1	TRBV7-2	TRBJ1-4	CASSPWGQGHEKLFF